These T cell receptor beta chains were read from a single sample in a study of identical twins. One entry per CDR3 protein, called by TCRdb with MiXCR from the 5' RACE reads. The sample consists of around 690,000 distinct CDR3 sequences, about 20% of them appearing once. The data were also submitted as part of a second study, on T cells expressing NK-cell markers.

Input material: PBMCs. The receptors were gathered from a woman aged 18-29 years in good health. Each CDR3 is given with its conserved first and last residue. A D gene is named only where the DNA matches it firmly. For some rows the clone size is stated as once, few or many, or as a class when expanded; others skip it.

D: NA; J: TRBJ2-1; size: NA; V: TRBV20-1; DNA: TGCAGTGCCCCCCAGGTTGGGCAGTTCTTC; CDR3: CSAPQVGQFF
D: NA; J: TRBJ2-3; size: NA; V: TRBV5-1; DNA: TGCGCCAGCAGCTTGGATTTCACAGATACGCAGTATTTT; CDR3: CASSLDFTDTQYF
D: NA; J: TRBJ2-3; size: few; V: TRBV6-5; DNA: TGTGCCAGCAGTTACAAAGAGGGTTGGACAGATACGCAGTATTTT; CDR3: CASSYKEGWTDTQYF
D: TRBD2; J: TRBJ2-1; size: few; V: TRBV20-1; DNA: TGCAGTGCTAGACATCCCGCTAGCGGAAACAATGAGCAGTTCTTC; CDR3: CSARHPASGNNEQFF
D: NA; J: TRBJ2-3; size: NA; V: TRBV12-3/TRBV12-4; DNA: TGTGCCAGCAGTTTAGTCCGAAATACGCAGTATTTT; CDR3: CASSLVRNTQYF
D: NA; J: TRBJ2-5; size: NA; V: TRBV12-3/TRBV12-4; DNA: TGTGCCAGCAGTCGTAGCGGTGGGCGACAAGAGACCCAGTACTTC; CDR3: CASSRSGGRQETQYF
D: NA; J: TRBJ2-3; size: few; V: TRBV5-1; DNA: TGCGCCAGCAGCCCCGGCCCGGCAGGGACGGCAGATACGCAGTATTTT; CDR3: CASSPGPAGTADTQYF
D: TRBD1; J: TRBJ1-2; size: NA; V: TRBV20-1; DNA: TGCAGTGCTACCCCCCGGGACAGGGGCTATGGCTACACCTTC; CDR3: CSATPRDRGYGYTF
D: NA; J: TRBJ2-7; size: NA; V: TRBV12-5; DNA: TGTGCTAGTGGTTTGGTGAAGGAGCAGTACTTC; CDR3: CASGLVKEQYF
D: TRBD1; J: TRBJ2-3; size: NA; V: TRBV7-6; DNA: TGTGCCAGCAGCTGGGGACAGGCACCTAGCACAGATACGCAGTATTTT; CDR3: CASSWGQAPSTDTQYF
D: NA; J: TRBJ2-7; size: NA; V: TRBV5-1; DNA: TGCGCCAGCTGTTTAGGGTCCACCTACGAGCAGTACTTC; CDR3: CASCLGSTYEQYF
D: TRBD2; J: TRBJ2-2; size: few; V: TRBV4-3; DNA: TGCGCCAGCAGCTCGGGGCTAGCGGGAGTGGTGACCGGGGACCTGTTTTTT; CDR3: CASSSGLAGVVTGDLFF
D: NA; J: TRBJ1-3; size: few; V: TRBV20-1; DNA: TGCAGTGCCACACAGGGACCTGGAAACACCATATATTTT; CDR3: CSATQGPGNTIYF
D: NA; J: TRBJ2-1; size: NA; V: TRBV11-3; DNA: TGTGCCAGCGCGGCGAACGCAGAGCAGTTCTTC; CDR3: CASAANAEQFF
D: TRBD2; J: TRBJ2-7; size: few; V: TRBV9; DNA: TGTGCCAGCAGCGTAGGAACTAGCGGGGTCTACGAGCAGTACTTC; CDR3: CASSVGTSGVYEQYF
D: TRBD2; J: TRBJ2-3; size: NA; V: TRBV5-1; DNA: TGCGCCAGCAGCCCGACTAGCGGGGGGGCCATAGATACGCAGTATTTT; CDR3: CASSPTSGGAIDTQYF
D: NA; J: TRBJ2-3; size: NA; V: TRBV12-3/TRBV12-4; DNA: TGTGCCAGCAGTGTACTCGATCCGAGCACAGATACGCAGTATTTT; CDR3: CASSVLDPSTDTQYF
D: TRBD1; J: TRBJ2-7; size: NA; V: TRBV5-1; DNA: TGCGCCAGCAGGTATTCCGGGACAGGCTACGAGCAGTACTTC; CDR3: CASRYSGTGYEQYF
D: NA; J: TRBJ1-1; size: NA; V: TRBV7-6; DNA: TGTGCCAGCAGCTTAGCTTTGGGGAGCACTGAAGCTTTCTTT; CDR3: CASSLALGSTEAFF
D: NA; J: TRBJ1-2; size: few; V: TRBV6-5; DNA: TGTGCCAGCAGTTACGGGGGCAGGGGATTTGATGGCTACACCTTC; CDR3: CASSYGGRGFDGYTF
D: NA; J: TRBJ2-5; size: NA; V: TRBV20-1; DNA: TGCAGTGCTCCTCCGGGCAAAGAGACCCAGTACTTC; CDR3: CSAPPGKETQYF
D: NA; J: TRBJ2-4; size: few; V: TRBV7-2; DNA: TGTGCCAGCAGCTTAGCCTCAAGGAGCGGTAAAAACATTCAGTACTTC; CDR3: CASSLASRSGKNIQYF
D: TRBD2; J: TRBJ2-1; size: NA; V: TRBV7-9; DNA: TGTGCCAGCAGCTTTTTGACGGGAGGCATACATGAGCAGTTCTTC; CDR3: CASSFLTGGIHEQFF
D: NA; J: TRBJ1-1; size: NA; V: TRBV9; DNA: TGTGCCAGCAGCGCCGAACCAGGGGAAACTGAAGCTTTCTTT; CDR3: CASSAEPGETEAFF
D: NA; J: TRBJ1-2; size: NA; V: TRBV20-1; DNA: TGCAGTGGACAGAAGGGTGGCTACACCTTC; CDR3: CSGQKGGYTF
D: NA; J: TRBJ2-1; size: NA; V: TRBV6-5; DNA: TGTGCCAGCAGTTACTCTCTTGCCACTCTCCCGGGGAATGAGCAGTTCTTC; CDR3: CASSYSLATLPGNEQFF